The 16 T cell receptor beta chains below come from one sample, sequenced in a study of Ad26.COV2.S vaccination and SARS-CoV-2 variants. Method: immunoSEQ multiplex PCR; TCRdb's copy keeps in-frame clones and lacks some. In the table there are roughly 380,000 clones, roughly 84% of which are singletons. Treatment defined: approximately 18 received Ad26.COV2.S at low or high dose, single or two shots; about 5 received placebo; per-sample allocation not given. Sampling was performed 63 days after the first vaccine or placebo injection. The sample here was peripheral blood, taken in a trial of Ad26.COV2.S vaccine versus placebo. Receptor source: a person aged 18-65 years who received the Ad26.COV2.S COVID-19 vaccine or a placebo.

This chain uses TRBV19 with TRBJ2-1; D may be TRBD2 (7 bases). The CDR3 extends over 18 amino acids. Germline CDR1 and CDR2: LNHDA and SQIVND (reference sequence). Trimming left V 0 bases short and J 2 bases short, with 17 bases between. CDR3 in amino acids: CASSIDLEGGPTYNEQFF. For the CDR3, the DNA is TGTGCCAGTAGTATAGATCTGGAGGGGGGGCCAACCTACAATGAGCAGTTCTTC.

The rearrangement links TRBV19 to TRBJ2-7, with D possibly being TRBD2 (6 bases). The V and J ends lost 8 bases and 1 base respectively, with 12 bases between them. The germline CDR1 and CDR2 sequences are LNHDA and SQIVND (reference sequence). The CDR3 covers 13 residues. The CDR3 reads CASHPGDSYEQYF. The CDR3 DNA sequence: TGTGCCAGTCATCCGGGAGATTCCTACGAGCAGTACTTC.

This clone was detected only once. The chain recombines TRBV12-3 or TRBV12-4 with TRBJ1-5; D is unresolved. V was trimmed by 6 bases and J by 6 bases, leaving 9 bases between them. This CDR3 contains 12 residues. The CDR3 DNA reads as TGTGCCAGCAGCCCAGATGGTCAGCCCCAGCATTTT. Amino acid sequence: CASSPDGQPQHF.

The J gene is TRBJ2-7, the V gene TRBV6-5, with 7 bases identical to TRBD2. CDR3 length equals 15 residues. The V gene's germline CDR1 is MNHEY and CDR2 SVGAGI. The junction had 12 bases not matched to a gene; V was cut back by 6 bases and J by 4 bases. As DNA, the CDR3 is TGTGCCAGCAGACGAGATGGGAGGGGTGTTTACGAGCAGTACTTC. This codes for CASRRDGRGVYEQYF.

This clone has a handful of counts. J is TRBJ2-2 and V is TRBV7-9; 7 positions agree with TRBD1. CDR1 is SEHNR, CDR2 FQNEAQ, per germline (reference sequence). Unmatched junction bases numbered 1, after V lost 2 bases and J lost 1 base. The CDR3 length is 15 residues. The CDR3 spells CASSLRQGNTGELFF. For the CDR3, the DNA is TGTGCCAGCAGCTTAAGACAGGGGAACACCGGGGAGCTGTTTTTT.

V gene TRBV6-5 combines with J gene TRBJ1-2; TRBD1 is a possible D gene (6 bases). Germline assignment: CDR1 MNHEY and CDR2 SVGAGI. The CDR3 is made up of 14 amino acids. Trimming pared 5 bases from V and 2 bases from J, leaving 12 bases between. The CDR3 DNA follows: TGTGCCAGCAGTCGTTACAGGGAAAACTATGGCTACACCTTC. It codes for CASSRYRENYGYTF.

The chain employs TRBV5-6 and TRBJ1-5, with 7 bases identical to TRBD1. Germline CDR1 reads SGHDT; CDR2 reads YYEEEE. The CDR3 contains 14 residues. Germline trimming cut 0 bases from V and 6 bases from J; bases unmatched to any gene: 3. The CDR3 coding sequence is TGTGCCAGCAGCTTGGCAGGGGGTGGTCAGCCCCAGCATTTT. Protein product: CASSLAGGGQPQHF.

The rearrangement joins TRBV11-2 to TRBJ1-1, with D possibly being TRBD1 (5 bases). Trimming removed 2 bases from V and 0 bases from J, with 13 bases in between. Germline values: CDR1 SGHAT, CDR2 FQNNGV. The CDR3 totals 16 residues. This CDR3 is CASSLSGGSVNTEAFF. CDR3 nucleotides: TGTGCCAGCAGCTTAAGTGGGGGTTCGGTGAACACTGAAGCTTTCTTT.

CDR3 nucleotide sequence: TGTGCCAGCAGCTTGGAGTCTAGCGGAGCTGATACGCAGTATTTT. Translated, it gives CASSLESSGADTQYF. The chain uses TRBV5-6 and TRBJ2-3, with 7 nucleotides matching TRBD2. Germline CDR1 is SGHDT and CDR2 is YYEEEE. J lost 6 bases, V lost 0 bases, and 7 bases had no gene match. The CDR3 loop spans 15 amino acids.

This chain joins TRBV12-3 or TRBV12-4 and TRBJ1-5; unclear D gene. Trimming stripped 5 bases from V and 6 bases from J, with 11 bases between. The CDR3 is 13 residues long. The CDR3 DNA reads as TGTGCCAGCAGTCATGAAATGGGTCAGCCCCAGCATTTT. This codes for CASSHEMGQPQHF.

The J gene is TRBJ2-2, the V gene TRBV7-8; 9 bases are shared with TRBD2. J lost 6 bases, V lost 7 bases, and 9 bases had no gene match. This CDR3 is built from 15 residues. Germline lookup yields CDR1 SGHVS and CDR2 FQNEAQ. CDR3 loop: CASTPSGGKAGELFF. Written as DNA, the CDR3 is TGTGCCAGCACACCCAGCGGGGGGAAGGCCGGGGAGCTGTTTTTT.

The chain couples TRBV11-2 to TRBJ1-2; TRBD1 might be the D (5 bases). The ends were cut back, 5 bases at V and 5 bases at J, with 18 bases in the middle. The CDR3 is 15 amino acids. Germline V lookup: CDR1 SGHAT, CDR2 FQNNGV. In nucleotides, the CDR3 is TGTGCCAGCAGCCCACATACCGGGTGGGGGTATGGCTACACCTTC. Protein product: CASSPHTGWGYGYTF.

In DNA, the CDR3 is TGTGCCAGCAGCTTGCAGGGATCCCTAGTAATAAGCTCCTACGAGCAGTACTTC. This gives the protein CASSLQGSLVISSYEQYF. The chain carries TRBV7-2 and TRBJ2-7, with a tentative D call TRBD1 (5 bases). This CDR3 is built from 18 residues. The germline V gene has CDR1 SGHTA and CDR2 FQGNSA. The V end was cut by 3 bases, the J end by 0 bases, with 21 bases between.

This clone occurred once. CDR3 region: CASSYLYSESYEQYF. Here the CDR3 DNA reads TGTGCCAGCAGTTATTTATACAGTGAGAGCTACGAGCAGTACTTC. This rearrangement joins TRBV6-2 or TRBV6-3 to TRBJ2-7, with no clear D. CDR1 is MNHEY and CDR2 is SVGEGT in the germline V gene. V shed 3 bases and J shed 3 bases, with 15 bases lying between them. This CDR3 comprises 15 residues.

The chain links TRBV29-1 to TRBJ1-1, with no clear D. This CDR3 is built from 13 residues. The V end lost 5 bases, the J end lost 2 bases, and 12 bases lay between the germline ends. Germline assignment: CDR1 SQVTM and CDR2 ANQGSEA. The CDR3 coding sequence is TGCAGCGTTTCGCCACTTACTAACACTGAAGCTTTCTTT. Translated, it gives CSVSPLTNTEAFF.

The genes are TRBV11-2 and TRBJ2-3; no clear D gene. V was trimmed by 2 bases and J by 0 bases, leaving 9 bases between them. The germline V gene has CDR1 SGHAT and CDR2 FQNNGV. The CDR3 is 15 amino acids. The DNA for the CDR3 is TGTGCCAGCAGCTTATGGGCGGCTAGCACAGATACGCAGTATTTT. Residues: CASSLWAASTDTQYF.